Listed below are T cell receptor beta chains from one sample, sequenced in a study of blood T cell repertoires in COVID-19. Data came from immunoSEQ multiplex PCR; TCRdb stores just in-frame clones and leaves some out. The profile shows around 250,000 clones, about 83% of them singletons. Sequences were obtained from peripheral blood. The receptors here all came from a man aged 40-49 years with active or convalescent COVID-19. Each CDR3 is given with its conserved first and last residue. D genes are given only for firm matches.

v_call,d_call,j_call,cdr3_nt,cdr3_aa
TRBV7-3,TRBD2,TRBJ2-7,TGTGCCAGCAGCTTTGAGGGACTAGCGCTCTACGAGCAGTACTTC,CASSFEGLALYEQYF
TRBV5-1,NA,TRBJ1-2,TGCGCCAGCAGCTTGGGCACAGGGAACTATGGCTACACCTTC,CASSLGTGNYGYTF
TRBV6-5,NA,TRBJ2-6,TGTGCCAGCAGTACCCGGGAAACCGGGGCCAACGTCCTGACTTTC,CASSTRETGANVLTF
TRBV2,NA,TRBJ2-7,TGTGCCAGCAAAAGATCCTCCGAGTGGTCCTACGAGCAGTACTTC,CASKRSSEWSYEQYF
TRBV12-3/TRBV12-4,NA,TRBJ2-3,TGTGCCAGCAGTTTTAGATATACGCAGTATTTT,CASSFRYTQYF
TRBV11-3,TRBD2,TRBJ2-1,TGTGCCAGCAGGGGAGGGTACAATGAGCAGTTCTTC,CASRGGYNEQFF
TRBV5-4,NA,TRBJ1-1,TGTGCCAGCAGCCTAAGTGGGGCGAACACTGAAGCTTTCTTT,CASSLSGANTEAFF
TRBV30,NA,TRBJ1-5,TGTGCCTGGAGTGAATCAGGGAACCATCAGCCCCAGCATTTT,CAWSESGNHQPQHF
TRBV19,TRBD1,TRBJ2-1,TGTGCCAGTAGTACGACAGGGGGGCTCAATGAGCAGTTCTTC,CASSTTGGLNEQFF
TRBV30,TRBD1,TRBJ1-2,TGTGCCTGGGAAACCGGGACAGGGGAAAAGGTCTACACCTTC,CAWETGTGEKVYTF
TRBV7-2,TRBD1,TRBJ1-4,TGTGCCAGCAGCTTAGTAGAGGACAGGGAAGGAGAAAAACTGTTTTTT,CASSLVEDREGEKLFF
TRBV6-1,TRBD1,TRBJ1-6,TGTGCCAGCAGTGAAGGACAGGGGGCTTCACCCCTCCACTTT,CASSEGQGASPLHF
TRBV14,NA,TRBJ2-5,TGTGCCAGCAATATGAGAGGGGAGACCCAGTACTTC,CASNMRGETQYF
TRBV7-3,NA,TRBJ1-2,TGTGCCAGCAGCTTAAATTCCGGGATGGGTGGCTACACCTTC,CASSLNSGMGGYTF
TRBV2,NA,TRBJ2-5,TGTGCCAGCAGTGAATCCGACAGCCAAGAGACCCAGTACTTC,CASSESDSQETQYF
TRBV19,TRBD2,TRBJ2-4,TGTGCCTGTAAGGGACGGGAGGAAAGAAACATTCAGTACTTC,CACKGREERNIQYF
TRBV24-1,NA,TRBJ2-5,TGTGCCACCAGTGATCCTTCTCTAGAGACCCAGTACTTC,CATSDPSLETQYF
TRBV12-3/TRBV12-4,NA,TRBJ1-2,TGTGCCAGCAGTTTACGGGAGAAGTATGGCTACACCTTC,CASSLREKYGYTF
TRBV14,TRBD2,TRBJ2-7,TGTGCCAGCAGCCAACTAGCGGGTGGAGACTACGAGCAGTACTTC,CASSQLAGGDYEQYF
TRBV4-3,TRBD1,TRBJ1-1,TGCGCCAGCAGCCAAGATTTCCGACAGGGAGTTTCAGCTTTCTTT,CASSQDFRQGVSAFF
TRBV2,NA,TRBJ2-5,TGTGCCAGCAGTGGAGGGGGCGGGAAGACCCAGTACTTC,CASSGGGGKTQYF
TRBV5-1,TRBD2,TRBJ2-2,TGCGCCAGCAGCTTGGCAGAGTTACGGCGGGGGGGCCACACCGGGGAGCTGTTTTTT,CASSLAELRRGGHTGELFF